A single sample gave rise to the 3 T cell receptor beta chains below, sequenced in a study of monozygotic twins with inflammatory bowel disease. TCRdb processed the 5' RACE reads again and assigns one entry to each CDR3 protein, with no DNA. This table lists fewer than 400,000 distinct CDR3 sequences. Specimen: blood. The receptors stem from a human donor with ulcerative colitis or Crohn's disease, or a healthy co-twin of an affected twin (not recorded which).

V gene TRBV6-2 or TRBV6-3 combines with J gene TRBJ1-5. The CDR3 is 15 amino acids. Germline lookup yields CDR1 MNHEY and CDR2 SVGEGT. This CDR3 reads CASSAGAREGQPQHF.

The gene calls are TRBV12-3 or TRBV12-4 and TRBJ1-2; the D gene TCRdb calls, TRBD1, cannot be checked with no DNA. The CDR3 covers 12 residues. The CDR3 sequence: CASSLSRPGYTF.

J is TRBJ2-6 and V is TRBV19. The CDR3 contains 14 residues. CDR1 and CDR2 (germline): LNHDA, SQIVND (reference sequence). This chain's CDR3 is CASRDGSGANVLTF.